The TCR beta chain under discussion was sequenced for a study of OX40 agonist ivuxolimab in advanced cancers. About the research overall: Patients were given ivuxolimab, an antibody that agonizes OX40 (CD134). Head and neck, renal cell, melanoma or hepatocellular carcinoma were the cancers that dose-escalation patients had.

Findings and limits, study-wide: Some of the nonresponding patients also showed low levels of normalized T-cell clonal expansion.

The table came from immunoSEQ multiplex PCR; TCRdb's copy has only in-frame clones and leaves some out. The table has around 30,000 clones, roughly 87% seen once. The germline CDR1 and CDR2 sequences are MRHNA and SNTAGT. The CDR3 consists of 16 residues. Points on this clone: The antigen is not known.

Cycle 7 day 1, cycle 4 day 1, and baseline were the timepoints at which blood was sampled. The rearrangement links TRBV6-4 to TRBJ2-4; either TRBD1 or TRBD2 may fit D (7 bases each). The TCR comes from an adult with an advanced solid tumor such as melanoma, head and neck, liver or kidney cancer. Material: CD4+ or CD8+ T cells sorted from blood, obtained in a trial of the OX40 agonist ivuxolimab. DNA of the CDR3: TGTGCGACACGAAGCAGGGGGGGGGCAGCCAAAAACATTCAGTACTTC. This encodes CATRSRGGAAKNIQYF.